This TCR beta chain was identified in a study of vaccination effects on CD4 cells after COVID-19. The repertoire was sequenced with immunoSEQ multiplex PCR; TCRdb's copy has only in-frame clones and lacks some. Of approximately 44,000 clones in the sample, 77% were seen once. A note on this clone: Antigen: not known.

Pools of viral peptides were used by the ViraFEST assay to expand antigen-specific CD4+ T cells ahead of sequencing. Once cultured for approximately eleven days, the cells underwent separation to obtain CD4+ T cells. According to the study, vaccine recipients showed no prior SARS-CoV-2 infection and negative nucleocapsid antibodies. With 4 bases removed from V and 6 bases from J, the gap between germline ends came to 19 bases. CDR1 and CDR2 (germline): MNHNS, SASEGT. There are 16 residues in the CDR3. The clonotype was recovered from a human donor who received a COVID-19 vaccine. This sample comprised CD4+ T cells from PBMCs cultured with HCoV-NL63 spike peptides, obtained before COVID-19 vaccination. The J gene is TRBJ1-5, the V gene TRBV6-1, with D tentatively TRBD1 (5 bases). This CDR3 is CASSGGTAFGGQPQHF. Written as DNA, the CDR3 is TGTGCCAGCAGTGGGGGGACGGCTTTTGGAGGTCAGCCCCAGCATTTT.